The TCR beta chain described here comes from a study of T cell changes during pregnancy in multiple sclerosis. Germline V gene data show CDR1 as SSHAT and CDR2 as FNYEAQ (reference sequence). The CDR3 consists of 15 residues. J lost 3 bases, V lost 5 bases, and 6 bases had no gene match. The table came from immunoSEQ multiplex PCR; TCRdb's copy has only in-frame clones and leaves some out. In the table there are approximately 79,000 clones, more than 90% of which are singletons. This TCR came from a female donor with multiple sclerosis, enrolled in a pregnancy study. The sample in question was CD4+ T cells from peripheral blood mononuclear cells, obtained before pregnancy. This chain connects TRBV7-7 to TRBJ2-5; 10 bases match TRBD1. CDR3 sequence reads: CASSEGQGREETQYF. The CDR3 DNA follows: TGTGCCAGCAGCGAGGGACAGGGGAGGGAAGAGACCCAGTACTTC.